This TCR beta chain derives from a study of T cell responses to AZD1222 COVID-19 vaccine (dated by TCRdb to 2020 to 2023). General notes on the study: TCR sequencing was performed for 230 to 250 trial participants, of whom about 210 were given two doses of AZD1222 and around 25 were given two doses of MenACWY control vaccine. Enrollment into the trials was organized by age into subgroups of 18-55, 56-69 and 70-plus years, and those subgroups contained approximately 160, 26 and 62 TCR-sequenced participants, respectively.

The CDR3 regions of human TCRbeta chains were subjected to immunosequencing. Concerning the study's data processing: Repertoire TCRs were matched against a reference library of SARS-CoV-2-specific TCRs generated with the MIRA antigen-specificity platform. Breadth was defined as the fraction of unique TCRs that were SARS-CoV-2-associated. Depth was defined as the fraction of total T cells that were SARS-CoV-2-associated. Each spike-specific TCR was assigned to its reactive spike region and to a CD4 or CD8 class using the MIRA data. Log10-transformed breadth and depth values were compared by one-way ANOVA with Sidak's multiple comparisons tests. The table comes from immuneACCESS by way of TCRdb, which keeps in-frame sequences with V and J called. Part of the clones is missing from these tables; in studies checked, under half for an unresolved V gene and the rest for unknown reasons. V, J and clone size are taken as reported in that table, and D and trimming were inferred from the DNA itself. A total of some 120,000 clones appear in this sample, around 83% of them only once. The top ten clonotypes cover around 4.4% of the sample.

The time point label of this sample denotes: about 28 days (+/-7) after the second vaccine dose. AZD1222 recipients given second doses at about 4 weeks or at about 12 weeks were pooled, since spike-specific TCR depth and breadth were not found to differ between the two schedules. Vaccinee samples came from UK trials COV001 and COV002, including a single-blind randomized controlled phase 2/3 trial of AZD1222 (ChAdOx1 nCoV-19) in healthy adults. Trial participant PBMC samples were collected at day 0 and day 28 after the second dose for TCRbeta chain sequencing. This clone came up a few times. Its antigen specificity is not known. No base-level quality is on record; no much larger clone is a single base apart. Results the study describes overall, beyond this receptor: Reportedly, close to half of the unique spike-specific TCRs recognized epitopes lying outside the regions that are mutated in the B.1.351 and B.1.1.7 variants. The 56-69-year group was small, and its depth increase did not reach significance, likely because of low power. The vaccine-associated CD4 TCRs covered the entire spike protein, and the dominant responses fell in regions 160-218 and 743-854. Spike-specific TCR breadth and depth rose significantly after two AZD1222 doses compared with day 0 and with MenACWY recipients. Participants were mostly white British and included more females than males, and it was suggested by the authors that clonal diversity may have been underestimated. Because no samples from the day 14 peak response were available, repertoires could be characterized only after the peak T cell response. Conclusions about previously exposed vaccinees are limited because only six or seven AZD1222 recipients were SARS-CoV-2 seropositive at baseline.

Reading from cysteine to phenylalanine, the CDR3 counts 15 amino acids. Solely the CDR3 DNA is kept, with 45 bases framed from the first base. From the germline V gene, CDR1 is MNHEY and CDR2 is SVGAGI. The trim is 4 bases for V and 0 bases for J, with a gap of 10 bases between the germline ends. The receptor was derived from an adult who received the AZD1222 COVID-19 vaccine. In this chain, TRBV6-5 is recombined with TRBJ2-4; TRBD1 is a possible D gene, resting on 6 matching bases. This sample comprised peripheral blood, obtained 28 days after the second AZD1222 dose. The CDR3 protein is CASSSRTEAKNIQYF. Here is the DNA: TGTGCCAGCAGTTCACGGACAGAAGCCAAAAACATTCAGTACTTC.